These 23 T cell receptor beta chains were sequenced from one sample in a study of OX40 agonist ivuxolimab in advanced cancers. Sequenced by immunoSEQ multiplex PCR; TCRdb stores in-frame clones only, minus some. The sample includes tens of thousands of clones, approximately 91% of them seen just once. Material: CD4+ or CD8+ T cells sorted from blood, obtained in a trial of the OX40 agonist ivuxolimab. The receptors come from an adult with an advanced solid tumor such as melanoma, head and neck, liver or kidney cancer.

The chain links TRBV11-2 to TRBJ2-3; D could derive from TRBD1 or TRBD2 (5 bases each). Deletions cut 5 bases from V and 4 bases from J, with 13 bases between. The CDR3 runs to 14 residues. Germline CDR1 SGHAT, CDR2 FQNNGV. CDR3 sequence (DNA): TGTGCCAGCAGCCTCGGGACGGCCGCAGATACGCAGTATTTT. This codes for CASSLGTAADTQYF.

This chain links TRBV19 with TRBJ2-5; 13 positions match TRBD2. Per germline, CDR1 LNHDA and CDR2 SQIVND (reference sequence). The CDR3 has 14 amino acids. Trimming at V came to 6 bases and at J to 2 bases, leaving 0 bases not matched to a gene. The DNA for the CDR3 is TGTGCCAGTAGACTAGCGGGAGGGCAAGAGACCCAGTACTTC. Its protein is CASRLAGGQETQYF. The complete variable domain, with remaining parts taken from reference TRBV19 and TRBJ2-5, reads DGGITQSPKYLFRKEGQNVTLSCEQNLNHDAMYWYRQDPGQGLRLIYYSQIVNDFQKGDIAEGYSVSREKKESFPLTVTSAQKNPTAFYLCASRLAGGQETQYFGPGTRLLVL.

The CDR3 sequence is CAWSGRGRGNTEAFF. CDR3 nucleotide sequence: TGTGCCTGGAGTGGTAGGGGCAGAGGGAACACTGAAGCTTTCTTT. J is TRBJ1-1 and V is TRBV30; D might be TRBD1 (5 bases). V was shortened by 1 base and J by 1 base, with 13 bases between the two germline ends. Germline assignment: CDR1 GTSNPN and CDR2 SVGIG (reference sequence). This CDR3 region has 15 residues.

CDR3 in amino acids: CASSPLGLASETQYF. CDR3 in DNA: TGTGCCAGCTCACCTCTTGGACTAGCATCAGAGACCCAGTACTTC. V is TRBV18 and J is TRBJ2-5, with 8 positions matching TRBD2. V lost 3 bases, J lost 4 bases, and 7 bases stayed unmatched. CDR3 length: 15 residues. CDR1 and CDR2 (germline): KGHSH, LQKENI.

The chain uses TRBV6-7 and TRBJ2-1; 14 nucleotides align to TRBD2. TRBV6-7 is annotated as an ORF whose role is uncertain. Trimming at V came to 6 bases and at J to 8 bases, leaving 6 bases not matched to a gene. The CDR3 is 15 amino acids. CDR3 loop: CASRRGTSGSYEQFF. As DNA, the CDR3 is TGTGCCAGCAGAAGGGGGACTAGCGGGAGTTATGAGCAGTTCTTC.

This clone has just one count. The junction differs from germline at one of its ends, possibly a read error. This chain uses TRBV6-1 with TRBJ2-3; 8 bases agree with TRBD2. The CDR3 extends over 16 amino acids. Per the germline V gene, CDR1 is MNHNS and CDR2 is SASEGT. DNA for the CDR3: TGTGCCAGCAGGGAAGCTAGCGGGTTCCCCACAGATACGCAGTATTTT. It is translated as CASREASGFPTDTQYF.

The gene calls are TRBV29-1 and TRBJ2-7; TRBD2 matches 9 bases. The germline V gene has CDR1 SQVTM and CDR2 ANQGSEA. The length of the CDR3 is 13 residues. V shed 4 bases and J 3 bases; nucleotides not matched to a gene: 4. This CDR3 is CSVGASGDYEQYF. DNA for the CDR3: TGCAGCGTTGGGGCTAGCGGGGACTACGAGCAGTACTTC.

This clone was seen more than once but under ten times. The rearrangement uses TRBV7-9 and TRBJ2-1; D unresolved. Germline assignment: CDR1 SEHNR and CDR2 FQNEAQ (reference sequence). V dropped 6 bases and J dropped 0 bases, with 15 bases sitting between them. The CDR3 runs 16 residues. CDR3 region: CASSPPGPISYNEQFF. Here the CDR3 DNA reads TGTGCCAGCAGTCCTCCCGGGCCTATCTCCTACAATGAGCAGTTCTTC.

The V and J genes are TRBV28 and TRBJ2-3, with 12 bases matching TRBD2. There are 15 residues in the CDR3. The V gene's germline CDR1 is MDHEN and CDR2 SYDVKM. With 8 bases clipped from V and 1 base from J, the junction kept 4 bases outside the gene matches. In DNA, the CDR3 is TGTGCCAGCTCTTCTAGCGGGAGGGGCACAGATACGCAGTATTTT. Translated, it gives CASSSSGRGTDTQYF.

The chain carries TRBV4-1 and TRBJ1-6, with 7 bases aligning to TRBD1. The CDR3 runs 16 residues. CDR1 and CDR2 from the germline V gene are MGHRA and YSYEKL. V shed 6 bases and J 6 bases; nucleotides not matched to a gene: 11. The CDR3 sequence is CASRPTTGKGNSPLHF. The CDR3 bases are TGCGCCAGCAGACCCACGACAGGGAAGGGTAATTCACCCCTCCACTTT.

This clone was recorded a few times. This rearrangement joins TRBV4-1 to TRBJ2-1, with D possibly matching TRBD2 (7 bases). This CDR3 has 15 amino acids. The V end lost 4 bases, the J end lost 5 bases, and 15 bases lay between the germline ends. Germline values: CDR1 MGHRA, CDR2 YSYEKL. The CDR3 region is CASSRGAGADNEQFF. The CDR3 DNA is TGCGCCAGCAGCCGGGGGGCGGGGGCGGACAATGAGCAGTTCTTC.

This chain joins TRBV5-8 and TRBJ2-3, with D hard to call. The V gene's germline CDR1 is SGHTS and CDR2 YDEGEE. V gave up 2 bases and J gave up 6 bases, with 7 bases separating them. This CDR3 has 12 residues. The CDR3: CASSFSKDTQYF. CDR3 nucleotides: TGTGCCAGCAGCTTCTCCAAGGATACGCAGTATTTT.

This chain links TRBV19 with TRBJ2-1; D is ambiguous. V shed 6 bases and J shed 6 bases, with 15 bases lying between them. Germline lookup yields CDR1 LNHDA and CDR2 SQIVND (reference sequence). This CDR3 spans 14 amino acids. The CDR3 coding sequence is TGTGCCAGTAGCCGTTCAACTAACAGCAATGAGCAGTTCTTC. Its protein is CASSRSTNSNEQFF. The full variable domain, completed using reference TRBV19 and TRBJ2-1, is DGGITQSPKYLFRKEGQNVTLSCEQNLNHDAMYWYRQDPGQGLRLIYYSQIVNDFQKGDIAEGYSVSREKKESFPLTVTSAQKNPTAFYLCASSRSTNSNEQFFGPGTRLTVL.

The gene calls are TRBV4-3 and TRBJ2-2, with 9 bases fitting TRBD1. Germline assignment: CDR1 LGHNA and CDR2 YSLEER. The V gene end was trimmed by 4 bases and the J gene end by 5 bases; junction bases not matched to a gene: 5. The CDR3 contains 15 residues. CDR3 sequence: CASSPRQGGTGELFF. As DNA, the CDR3 is TGCGCCAGCAGCCCTAGACAGGGGGGTACCGGGGAGCTGTTTTTT.

This clone has more than one count but fewer than ten. The sample carries other DNA sequences with the same CDR3. V is TRBV30 and J is TRBJ1-6; tentatively, D is TRBD1 (6 bases). Trimming removed 3 bases from V and 9 bases from J, with 9 bases in between. The CDR3 consists of 12 residues. The germline gives CDR1 GTSNPN, CDR2 SVGIG (reference sequence). The CDR3 sequence is CAWRGARSPLHF. The DNA for the CDR3 is TGTGCCTGGAGGGGGGCTCGTTCACCCCTCCACTTT. Supplemented by reference TRBV30 and TRBJ1-6, the full variable domain reads SQTIHQWPATLVQPVGSPLSLECTVEGTSNPNLYWYRQAAGRGLQLLFYSVGIGQISSEVPQNLSASRPQDRQFILSSKKLLLSDSGFYLCAWRGARSPLHFGNGTRLTVT.

The chain is built from TRBV19 and TRBJ1-1; D uncertain. CDR1 and CDR2 from the germline V gene are LNHDA and SQIVND (reference sequence). The length of the CDR3 is 14 residues. Trimming shortened V by 7 bases and J by 4 bases, and 16 bases separated the two germline ends. CDR3 residues: CASTIRGFGTEAFF. The CDR3 DNA sequence: TGTGCCAGTACTATCCGAGGGTTCGGCACTGAAGCTTTCTTT. Based on the CDR3 plus reference TRBV19 and TRBJ1-1, the full variable domain is DGGITQSPKYLFRKEGQNVTLSCEQNLNHDAMYWYRQDPGQGLRLIYYSQIVNDFQKGDIAEGYSVSREKKESFPLTVTSAQKNPTAFYLCASTIRGFGTEAFFGQGTRLTVV.

This chain links TRBV10-3 with TRBJ2-4; 11 nucleotides align to TRBD2. V shed 5 bases and J 0 bases; nucleotides not matched to a gene: 6. The germline V gene encodes CDR1 ENHRY and CDR2 SYGVKD. CDR3 length: 17 amino acids. CDR3 loop: CAISQASGRLAKNIQYF. The CDR3 nucleotides read TGTGCCATCAGTCAGGCTAGCGGGAGGCTAGCCAAAAACATTCAGTACTTC.

The V gene is TRBV9, the J gene TRBJ2-7, with 7 bases aligning to TRBD1. CDR1 and CDR2 from the germline V gene are SGDLS and YYNGEE. The CDR3 is made up of 14 amino acids. With V trimmed by 3 bases and J by 8 bases, 11 bases remained unmatched. This chain's CDR3 is CASSAPGTDMKQYF. The CDR3 DNA sequence: TGTGCCAGCAGCGCCCCCGGGACAGACATGAAGCAGTACTTC.

This rearrangement joins TRBV5-8 to TRBJ1-1; no definite D call. Germline V lookup: CDR1 SGHTS, CDR2 YDEGEE. The CDR3 has 11 residues. V was clipped by 0 bases and J by 4 bases, with 1 base between them. In DNA form, the CDR3 reads TGTGCCAGCAGCTTGGTCACTGAAGCTTTCTTT. It is translated as CASSLVTEAFF.

The rearrangement links TRBV9 to TRBJ1-3; D is unresolved. CDR3 length equals 16 residues. Germline loops: CDR1 SGDLS, CDR2 YYNGEE. Trimming cost V 0 bases and J 0 bases, with 10 bases left between them. The CDR3 DNA is TGTGCCAGCAGCGTAGCTGACGGTGGCTCTGGAAACACCATATATTTT. Translation: CASSVADGGSGNTIYF.

This clone was recorded once. The chain links TRBV5-6 to TRBJ2-1; 12 bases are a match to TRBD2. Germline V gene sequence: CDR1 SGHDT, CDR2 YYEEEE. V was clipped by 3 bases and J by 2 bases; unmatched bases: 3. The CDR3 totals 16 residues. In DNA, the CDR3 is TGTGCCAGCAGCTGGGGGACTAGCGGGCCCTACAATGAGCAGTTCTTC. Translating gives CASSWGTSGPYNEQFF.

The chain joins TRBV28 to TRBJ2-7; D is unresolved. V was clipped by 7 bases and J by 0 bases, with 4 bases between them. Germline lookup yields CDR1 MDHEN and CDR2 SYDVKM. This CDR3 is built from 11 residues. CDR3 residues: CASKNSYEQYF. CDR3 in DNA: TGTGCCAGCAAAAACTCCTACGAGCAGTACTTC.

The CDR3 sequence: CASLGPGGTGELFF. The CDR3 DNA follows: TGTGCCAGCCTGGGACCGGGGGGCACCGGGGAGCTGTTTTTT. The rearrangement uses TRBV5-8 and TRBJ2-2, with 7 bases matching TRBD2. J lost 4 bases, V lost 7 bases, and 7 bases had no gene match. This CDR3 has 14 residues. The germline V gene has CDR1 SGHTS and CDR2 YDEGEE.